The subject of this entry is one T cell receptor beta chain. Its cognate antigen is unknown. The source of the sample is a study of shared clonotypes between healthy human individuals. At the level of the study: Each donor contributed plates that comprised three CD4 naive, three CD4 memory, two CD8 naive and one CD8 memory.

Germline CDR1 is SQVTM and CDR2 is ANQGSEA. The CDR3 contains 13 residues. Some clones are missing from TCRdb's copy, which holds only in-frame ones; the method was immunoSEQ multiplex PCR. The data hold a few million clones, with approximately 94% observed a single time. Study-level results: Donor scarcity curtailed the genetic and exposure-history diversity represented herein. Sampling used blood alone; tissue repertoires probably differ.

Investigators divided CD4+ cells into CD45RA+ naive and CD45RA-negative memory subsets. Sequenced material: naive CD4+ T cells sorted from blood. Subset indicated: CD45RA+ positively selected. V usage is TRBV29-1 and J usage is TRBJ2-5; TRBD2 is a possible D gene (5 bases). The J call may be wrong; the DNA end is better matched by TRBJ2-7. This clonotype originated in a man aged 18 to 30 in good health. CDR3 DNA sequence: TGCAGCGTTACTGAGGGAAGGTCGTACGAGCAGTACTTC. The encoded protein is CSVTEGRSYEQYF.